The sequence of this T cell receptor (beta chain) was determined in a study of T-cell memory formation after mild COVID-19. Study-level points and caveats: Chiefly within CM and EM were the contracting CD4+ clones; CD8+ ones were within EMRA.

A remark on this clonotype: Its matching antigen is unknown.

CDR3 length: 15 amino acids. cDNA libraries for TCR alpha and TCR beta, carrying sample barcodes and UMIs, came from 5'RACE with constant-segment primers. In TCRdb, the 5' RACE reads were re-called with MiXCR into one record per CDR3 protein. Among 250,000 to 350,000 distinct CDR3 sequences listed, roughly 17% were seen once. The sequenced sample consisted of PBMCs or a T cell subset sorted from them (not recorded which). This receptor was identified in a young man who had mild COVID-19 (a few samples of this study predate the infection). Cell type and time point are not known. The V gene is TRBV21-1, the J gene TRBJ2-7; the table's D call of TRBD1 was not tested on the DNA. TRBV21-1 has pseudogene status. The CDR3 reads CASLSGTGSPYEQYV. Written as DNA, the CDR3 is TGTGCCAGCTTATCCGGGACAGGGAGCCCCTACGAGCAGTACGTC.